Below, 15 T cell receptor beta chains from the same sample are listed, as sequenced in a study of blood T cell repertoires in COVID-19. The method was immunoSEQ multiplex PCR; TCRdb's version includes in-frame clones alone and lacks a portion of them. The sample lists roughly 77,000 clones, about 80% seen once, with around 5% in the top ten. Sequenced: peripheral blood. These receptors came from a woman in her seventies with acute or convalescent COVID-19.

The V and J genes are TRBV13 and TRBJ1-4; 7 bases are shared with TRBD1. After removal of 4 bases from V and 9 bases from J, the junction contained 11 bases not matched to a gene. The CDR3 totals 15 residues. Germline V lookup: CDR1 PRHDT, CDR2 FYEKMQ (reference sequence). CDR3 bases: TGTGCCAGCAGCTCATCGGACAGGAGAACTAAAAAACTGTTTTTT. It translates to CASSSSDRRTKKLFF.

Here the CDR3 reads CASSLKTGLPYEQYF. CDR3 DNA sequence: TGTGCCAGCAGCCTGAAGACAGGGTTGCCCTACGAGCAGTACTTC. J is TRBJ2-7 and V is TRBV5-5; 7 nucleotides agree with TRBD1. This CDR3 region has 15 residues. The V segment lost 4 bases and the J segment 2 bases; nucleotides outside the gene matches: 9. The V gene's germline CDR1 is SGHKS and CDR2 YYEKEE (reference sequence).

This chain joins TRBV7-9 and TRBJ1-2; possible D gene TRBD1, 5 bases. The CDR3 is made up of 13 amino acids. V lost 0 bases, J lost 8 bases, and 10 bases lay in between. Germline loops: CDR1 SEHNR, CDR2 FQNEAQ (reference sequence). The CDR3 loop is CASSLAQQDGYTF. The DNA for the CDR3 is TGTGCCAGCAGCTTAGCGCAACAGGACGGCTACACCTTC.

The CDR3 nucleotides read TGTGCCAGTAGCACAGGGGTAGGGGCCAACGTCCTGACTTTC. It specifies CASSTGVGANVLTF. This rearrangement joins TRBV19 to TRBJ2-6, with TRBD1 matching 7 bases. The CDR3 contains 14 residues. Trimming cost V 6 bases and J 4 bases; bases outside gene matches: 3. Germline V lookup: CDR1 LNHDA, CDR2 SQIVND (reference sequence).

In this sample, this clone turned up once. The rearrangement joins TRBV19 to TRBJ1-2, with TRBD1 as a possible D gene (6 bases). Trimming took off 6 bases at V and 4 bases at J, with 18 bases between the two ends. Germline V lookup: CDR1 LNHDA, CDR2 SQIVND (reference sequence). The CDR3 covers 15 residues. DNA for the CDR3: TGTGCCAGTAGGACAGGCCCTCTCATCGGCTATGGCTACACCTTC. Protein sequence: CASRTGPLIGYGYTF.

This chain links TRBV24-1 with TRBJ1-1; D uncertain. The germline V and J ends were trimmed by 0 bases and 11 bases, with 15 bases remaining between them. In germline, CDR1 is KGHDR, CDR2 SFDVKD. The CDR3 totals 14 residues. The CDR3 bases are TGTGCCACCAGTGATTTGCAGGACTCTGGCGGGGCTTTCTTT. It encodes CATSDLQDSGGAFF.

CDR3 in DNA: TGTGCCAGCAGTTACGAGGGACACCCCTACGAGCAGTACTTC. This sequence encodes CASSYEGHPYEQYF. The rearrangement links TRBV6-5 to TRBJ2-7, with D possibly being TRBD1 (6 bases). The germline V and J ends were trimmed by 2 bases and 2 bases, with 10 bases remaining between them. CDR3 length: 14 residues. Germline V gives CDR1 MNHEY, CDR2 SVGAGI.

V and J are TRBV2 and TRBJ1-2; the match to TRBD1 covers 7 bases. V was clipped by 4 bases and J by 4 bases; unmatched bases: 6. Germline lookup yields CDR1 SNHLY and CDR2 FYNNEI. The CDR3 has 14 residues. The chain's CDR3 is CASSGTGWTYGYTF. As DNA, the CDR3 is TGTGCCAGCAGTGGGACAGGATGGACCTATGGCTACACCTTC.

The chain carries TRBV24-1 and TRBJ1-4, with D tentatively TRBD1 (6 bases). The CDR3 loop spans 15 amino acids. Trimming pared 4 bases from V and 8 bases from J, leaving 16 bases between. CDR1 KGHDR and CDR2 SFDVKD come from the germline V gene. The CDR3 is CATSDPGQGLEKLFF. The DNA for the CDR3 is TGTGCCACCAGTGACCCGGGACAAGGATTAGAAAAACTGTTTTTT.

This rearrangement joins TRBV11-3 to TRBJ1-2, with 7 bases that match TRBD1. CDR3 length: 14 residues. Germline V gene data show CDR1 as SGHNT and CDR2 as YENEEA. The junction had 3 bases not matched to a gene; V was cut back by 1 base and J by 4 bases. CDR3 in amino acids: CASSLGDSIYGYTF. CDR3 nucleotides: TGTGCCAGCAGCTTAGGGGACAGCATCTATGGCTACACCTTC.

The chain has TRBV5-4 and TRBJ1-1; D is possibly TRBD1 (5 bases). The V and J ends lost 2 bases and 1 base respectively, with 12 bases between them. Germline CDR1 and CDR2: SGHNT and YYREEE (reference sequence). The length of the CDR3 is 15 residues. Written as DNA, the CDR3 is TGTGCCAGCAGCTTTGGGGGGAGCCGGAACACTGAAGCTTTCTTT. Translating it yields CASSFGGSRNTEAFF. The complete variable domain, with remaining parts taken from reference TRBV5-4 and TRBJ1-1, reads ETGVTQSPTHLIKTRGQQVTLRCSSQSGHNTVSWYQQALGQGPQFIFQYYREEENGRGNFPPRFSGLQFPNYSSELNVNALELDDSALYLCASSFGGSRNTEAFFGQGTRLTVV.

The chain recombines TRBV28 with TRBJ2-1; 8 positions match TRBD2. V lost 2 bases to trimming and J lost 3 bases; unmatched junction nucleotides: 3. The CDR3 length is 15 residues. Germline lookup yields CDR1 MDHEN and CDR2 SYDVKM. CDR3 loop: CASSLRTSYYNEQFF. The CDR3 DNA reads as TGTGCCAGCAGTTTAAGGACTAGCTACTACAATGAGCAGTTCTTC.

CDR3: CASSLEGRNTEAFF. The CDR3, as DNA: TGTGCCAGCAGTTTAGAGGGCAGGAACACTGAAGCTTTCTTT. J is TRBJ1-1 and V is TRBV27; D gene uncertain. Germline assignment: CDR1 MNHEY and CDR2 SMNVEV (reference sequence). Trimming removed 2 bases from V and 1 base from J, with 8 bases in between. This CDR3 contains 14 residues.

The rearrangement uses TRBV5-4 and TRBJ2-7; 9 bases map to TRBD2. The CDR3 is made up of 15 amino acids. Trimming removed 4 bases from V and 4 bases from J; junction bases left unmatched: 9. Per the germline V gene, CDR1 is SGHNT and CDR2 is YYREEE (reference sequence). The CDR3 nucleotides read TGTGCCAGCAGCCTACATAGCGGGGGAACGTACGAGCAGTACTTC. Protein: CASSLHSGGTYEQYF.

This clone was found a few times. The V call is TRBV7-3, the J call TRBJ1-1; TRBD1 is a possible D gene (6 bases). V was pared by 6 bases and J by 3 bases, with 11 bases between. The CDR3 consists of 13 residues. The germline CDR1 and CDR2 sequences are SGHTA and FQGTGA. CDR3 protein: CASRIDRYTEAFF. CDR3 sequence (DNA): TGTGCCAGCAGGATCGACAGGTACACTGAAGCTTTCTTT.